This T cell receptor (beta chain) was retrieved from a study of cytomegalovirus exposure and HLA in healthy donors. Broader study findings: Highly shared variants forming one cluster were likely a sequencing artifact. Indistinguishable V segments, including TRBV6-2 and TRBV6-3, were excluded.

Notes on this clone: No antigen is known for it.

The PCR contained 60 Vbeta and 13 Jbeta primers. This table comes from immunoSEQ multiplex PCR, and its TCRdb copy is limited to in-frame clones, with some not included. The sample has a few hundred thousand clones, more than 60% seen once; the top ten hold 0.22%. This CDR3 comprises 15 residues. V was shortened by 4 bases and J by 0 bases, with 13 bases between the two germline ends. CDR1 SGHRS and CDR2 YFSETQ come from the germline V gene. The receptor's source is a girl aged 2 to 10 in good health and CMV-seronegative. The chain employs TRBV5-1 and TRBJ1-2; D is ambiguous. Material: PBMCs. CDR3: CASSPQTSSNYGYTF. CDR3 coding DNA: TGCGCCAGCAGCCCCCAGACAAGTTCTAACTATGGCTACACCTTC.